The source of this TCR beta chain is a study of blood T cell repertoires in COVID-19. TCRdb's table, derived via immunoSEQ multiplex PCR, lists solely in-frame clones and lacks some. The data contain about 95,000 clones, roughly 80% of them singletons. The CDR3 loop spans 17 amino acids. Trimming removed 1 base from V and 5 bases from J; junction bases left unmatched: 9. Germline lookup yields CDR1 SGHTA and CDR2 FQGNSA. Sequenced sample: peripheral blood. V gene TRBV7-2 combines with J gene TRBJ2-5; TRBD2 matches 11 bases. This clonotype was sampled from an elderly man with active or convalescent COVID-19. The CDR3 sequence is CASSLVALAGGRETQYF. DNA for the CDR3: TGTGCCAGCAGCTTAGTAGCCCTAGCGGGGGGCAGGGAGACCCAGTACTTC.